This TCR beta chain stems from a study of beta chain features in type 1 diabetes. Whole-study findings and limits: All four CD4+ subsets of Type 1 diabetes patients contained TCRB CDR3s that were moderately but significantly shorter.

On this clone: Its antigen is unknown.

A CD45RO/CCR7/CD25/CD127/CD95/CD27 panel sorted naive, central memory, regulatory and stem cell-like memory CD4+ cells. All of the isolated RNA was reverse transcribed, so expressed TCRB transcripts were sequenced. Sequencing was performed with immunoSEQ multiplex PCR; in TCRdb, only in-frame clones are kept and a portion is missing. The data show some 150,000 clones, with around 9% seen just once and about 0.7% held by the top ten. This CDR3 spans 14 amino acids. Germline loops: CDR1 SEHNR, CDR2 FQNEAQ (reference sequence). With 5 bases clipped from V and 0 bases from J, the junction kept 1 base outside the gene matches.

The J gene is TRBJ2-3, the V gene TRBV7-9; 8 nucleotides align to TRBD1. Sequenced input: central memory CD4+ T cells from blood. The sequence was obtained from a woman under 40 with type 1 diabetes. CDR3 amino acids: CASSQGASTDTQYF. The CDR3 DNA is TGTGCCAGCAGCCAGGGGGCTAGCACAGATACGCAGTATTTT.